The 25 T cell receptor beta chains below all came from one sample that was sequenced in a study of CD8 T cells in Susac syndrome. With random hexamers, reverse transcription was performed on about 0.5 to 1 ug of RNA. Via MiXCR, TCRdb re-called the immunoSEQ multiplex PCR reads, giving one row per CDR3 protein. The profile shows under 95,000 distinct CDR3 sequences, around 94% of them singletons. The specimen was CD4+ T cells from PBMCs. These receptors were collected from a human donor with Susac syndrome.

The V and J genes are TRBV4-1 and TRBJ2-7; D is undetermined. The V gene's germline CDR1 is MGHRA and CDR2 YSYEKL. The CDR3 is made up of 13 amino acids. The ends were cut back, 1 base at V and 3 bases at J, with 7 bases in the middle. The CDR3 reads CASSQATIYEQYF. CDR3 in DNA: TGCGCCAGCAGCCAAGCGACAATCTACGAGCAGTACTTC.

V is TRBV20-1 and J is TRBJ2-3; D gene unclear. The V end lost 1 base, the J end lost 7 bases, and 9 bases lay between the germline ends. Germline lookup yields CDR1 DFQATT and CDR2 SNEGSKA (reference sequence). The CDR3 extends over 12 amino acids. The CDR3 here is CSARAVGNTQYF. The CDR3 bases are TGCAGTGCTAGAGCAGTGGGCAATACGCAGTATTTT.

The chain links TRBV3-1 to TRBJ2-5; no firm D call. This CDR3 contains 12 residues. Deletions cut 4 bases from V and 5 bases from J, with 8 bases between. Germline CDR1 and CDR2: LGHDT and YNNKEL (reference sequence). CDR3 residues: CASSPSEETQYF. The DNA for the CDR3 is TGTGCCAGCAGCCCGTCGGAGGAGACCCAGTACTTC.

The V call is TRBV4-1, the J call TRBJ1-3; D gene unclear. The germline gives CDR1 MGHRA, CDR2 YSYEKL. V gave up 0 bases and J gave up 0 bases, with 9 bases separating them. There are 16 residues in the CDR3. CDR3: CASSQESRSSGNTIYF. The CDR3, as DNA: TGCGCCAGCAGCCAAGAGTCGAGAAGCTCTGGAAACACCATATATTTT.

CDR3 region: CSAGRTADLLTDTQYF. DNA for the CDR3: TGCAGTGCTGGGCGGACGGCGGATTTACTCACAGATACGCAGTATTTT. The rearrangement uses TRBV20-1 and TRBJ2-3; D unresolved. Trimming cost V 5 bases and J 2 bases, with 20 bases left between them. Germline lookup yields CDR1 DFQATT and CDR2 SNEGSKA (reference sequence). The CDR3 is 16 amino acids.

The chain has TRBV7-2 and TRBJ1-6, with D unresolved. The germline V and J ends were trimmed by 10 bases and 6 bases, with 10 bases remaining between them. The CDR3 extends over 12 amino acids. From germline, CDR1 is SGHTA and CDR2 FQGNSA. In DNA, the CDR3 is TGTGCCACCAGGCGGGGTAATTCACCCCTCCACTTT. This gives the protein CATRRGNSPLHF.

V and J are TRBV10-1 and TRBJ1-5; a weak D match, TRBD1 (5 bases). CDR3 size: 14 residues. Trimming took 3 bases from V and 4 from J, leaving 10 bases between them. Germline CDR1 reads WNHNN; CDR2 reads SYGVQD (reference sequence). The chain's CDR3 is CASSERQFNQPQHF. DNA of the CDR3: TGCGCCAGCAGTGAAAGACAGTTTAATCAGCCCCAGCATTTT.

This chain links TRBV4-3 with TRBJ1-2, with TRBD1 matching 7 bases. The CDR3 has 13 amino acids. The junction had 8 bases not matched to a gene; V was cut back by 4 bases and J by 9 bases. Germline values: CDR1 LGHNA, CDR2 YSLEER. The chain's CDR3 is CASSLQTGDRYTF. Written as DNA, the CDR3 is TGCGCCAGCAGCCTTCAAACAGGGGACCGCTACACCTTC.

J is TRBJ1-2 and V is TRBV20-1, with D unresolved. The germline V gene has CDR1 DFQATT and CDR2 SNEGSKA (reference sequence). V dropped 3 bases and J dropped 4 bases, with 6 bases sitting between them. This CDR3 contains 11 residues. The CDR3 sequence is CSASGIYGYTF. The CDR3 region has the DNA TGCAGTGCTAGCGGTATCTATGGCTACACCTTC.

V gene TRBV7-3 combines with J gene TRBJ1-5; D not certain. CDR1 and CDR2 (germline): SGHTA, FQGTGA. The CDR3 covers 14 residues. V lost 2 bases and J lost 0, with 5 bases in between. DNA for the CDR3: TGTGCCAGCAGCTTATCATATAGCAATCAGCCCCAGCATTTT. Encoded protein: CASSLSYSNQPQHF.

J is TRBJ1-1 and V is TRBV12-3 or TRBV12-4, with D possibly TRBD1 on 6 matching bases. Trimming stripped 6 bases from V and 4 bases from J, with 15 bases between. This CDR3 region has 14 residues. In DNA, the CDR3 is TGTGCCAGCAGGCAAGGGGGTGGAATCACTGAAGCTTTCTTT. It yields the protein CASRQGGGITEAFF.

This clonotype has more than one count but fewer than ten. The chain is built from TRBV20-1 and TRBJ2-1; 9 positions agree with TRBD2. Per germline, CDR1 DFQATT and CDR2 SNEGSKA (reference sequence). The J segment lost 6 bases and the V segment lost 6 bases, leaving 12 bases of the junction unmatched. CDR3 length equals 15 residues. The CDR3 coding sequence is TGCAGTGCCCCCCCTGAGCGGGGGGTAGTCAATGAGCAGTTCTTC. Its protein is CSAPPERGVVNEQFF.

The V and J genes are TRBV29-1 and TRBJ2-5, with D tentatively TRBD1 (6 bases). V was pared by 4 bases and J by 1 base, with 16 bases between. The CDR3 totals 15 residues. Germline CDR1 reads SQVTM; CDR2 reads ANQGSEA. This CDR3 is CSVVPTGASQETQYF. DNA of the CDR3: TGCAGCGTTGTGCCGACAGGCGCTTCCCAAGAGACCCAGTACTTC.

The CDR3 reads CASTEGGGIGPYGYTF. CDR3 nucleotides: TGTGCCAGCACCGAAGGGGGGGGAATCGGCCCCTATGGCTACACCTTC. V gene TRBV2 combines with J gene TRBJ1-2; D might be TRBD1 (6 bases). This CDR3 has 16 residues. Deletions cut 7 bases from V and 4 bases from J, with 22 bases between. The V gene's germline CDR1 is SNHLY and CDR2 FYNNEI.

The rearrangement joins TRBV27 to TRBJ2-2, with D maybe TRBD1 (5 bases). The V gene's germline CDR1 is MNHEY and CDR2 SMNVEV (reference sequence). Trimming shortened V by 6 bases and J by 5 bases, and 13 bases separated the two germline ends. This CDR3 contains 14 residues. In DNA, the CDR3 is TGTGCCAGCAGCAGACCAGGGTGGACCGGGGAGCTGTTTTTT. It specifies CASSRPGWTGELFF.

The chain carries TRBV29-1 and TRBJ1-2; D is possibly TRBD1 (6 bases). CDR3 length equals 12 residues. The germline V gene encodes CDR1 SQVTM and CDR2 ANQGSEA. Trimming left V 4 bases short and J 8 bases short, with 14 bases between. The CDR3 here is CSVGGIGGGYTF. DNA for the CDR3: TGCAGCGTTGGGGGAATTGGGGGCGGCTACACCTTC.

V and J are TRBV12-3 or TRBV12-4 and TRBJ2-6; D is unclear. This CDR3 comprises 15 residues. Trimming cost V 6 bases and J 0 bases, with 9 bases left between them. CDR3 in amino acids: CASSGVRSGANVLTF. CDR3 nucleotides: TGTGCCAGCAGCGGCGTGCGCTCTGGGGCCAACGTCCTGACTTTC.

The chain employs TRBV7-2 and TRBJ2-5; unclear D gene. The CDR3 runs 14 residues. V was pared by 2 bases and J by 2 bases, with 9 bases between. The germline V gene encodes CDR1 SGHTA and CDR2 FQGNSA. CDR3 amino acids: CASSLLGSQETQYF. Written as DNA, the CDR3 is TGTGCCAGCAGCTTATTAGGCTCTCAAGAGACCCAGTACTTC.

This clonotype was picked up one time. The CDR3 nucleotides are TGTGCCAGCAGCGTCATCCCGGACGGAACCTACAATGAGCAGTTCTTC. Translated: CASSVIPDGTYNEQFF. This rearrangement joins TRBV9 to TRBJ2-1; unclear D gene. Deletions cut 2 bases from V and 2 bases from J, with 14 bases between. Germline CDR1 reads SGDLS; CDR2 reads YYNGEE. The CDR3 loop spans 16 amino acids.

CDR3 bases: TGTGCCAGCACCGGGACAGGGTCCTATGGCTACACCTTC. The encoded protein is CASTGTGSYGYTF. This sequence joins TRBV12-3 or TRBV12-4 and TRBJ1-2; 9 nucleotides line up with TRBD1. CDR3 size: 13 residues. Trimming took 7 bases from V and 4 from J; bases not matched to a gene: 4.

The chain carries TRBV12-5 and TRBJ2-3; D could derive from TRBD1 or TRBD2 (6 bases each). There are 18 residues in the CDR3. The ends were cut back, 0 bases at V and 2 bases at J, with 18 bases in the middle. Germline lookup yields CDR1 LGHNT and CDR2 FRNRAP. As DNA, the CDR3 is TGTGCTAGTGGTTTGGTACTCAGTTCAGGGGACTCCACAGATACGCAGTATTTT. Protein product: CASGLVLSSGDSTDTQYF. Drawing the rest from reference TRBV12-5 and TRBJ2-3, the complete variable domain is DARVTQTPRHKVTEMGQEVTMRCQPILGHNTVFWYRQTMMQGLELLAYFRNRAPLDDSGMPKDRFSAEMPDATLATLKIQPSEPRDSAVYFCASGLVLSSGDSTDTQYFGPGTRLTVL.

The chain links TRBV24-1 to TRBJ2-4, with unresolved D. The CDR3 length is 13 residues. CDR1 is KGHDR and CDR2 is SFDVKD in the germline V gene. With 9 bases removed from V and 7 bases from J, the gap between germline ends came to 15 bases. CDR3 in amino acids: CATQSQFENIQYF. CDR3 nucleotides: TGTGCCACCCAGTCCCAGTTCGAGAACATTCAGTACTTC.

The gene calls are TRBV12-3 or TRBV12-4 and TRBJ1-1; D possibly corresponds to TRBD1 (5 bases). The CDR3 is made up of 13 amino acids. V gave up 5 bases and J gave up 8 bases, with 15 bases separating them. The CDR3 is CASSLGPRREAFF. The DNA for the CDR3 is TGTGCCAGCAGTCTGGGACCGCGCAGGGAAGCTTTCTTT.

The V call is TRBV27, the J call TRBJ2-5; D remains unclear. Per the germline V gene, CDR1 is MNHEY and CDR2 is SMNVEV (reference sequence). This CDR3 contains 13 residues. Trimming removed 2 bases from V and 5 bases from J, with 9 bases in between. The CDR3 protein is CASSLMSMETQYF. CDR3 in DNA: TGTGCCAGCAGTTTAATGTCTATGGAGACCCAGTACTTC.

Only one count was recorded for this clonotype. CDR3 residues: CSAPSGGTDTQYF. For the CDR3, the DNA is TGCAGTGCCCCGAGCGGGGGTACAGATACGCAGTATTTT. The rearrangement uses TRBV20-1 and TRBJ2-3; 8 bases line up with TRBD2. Germline CDR1 DFQATT, CDR2 SNEGSKA (reference sequence). Trimming cost V 6 bases and J 3 bases; bases outside gene matches: 5. This CDR3 contains 13 residues.